These 9 T cell receptor beta chains were sequenced from one sample in a study of Tregs in tolerant kidney transplant recipients. Assay used: immunoSEQ multiplex PCR; TCRdb lists only in-frame clones, some missing. This sample has approximately 100,000 clones, with under 95% found just once. The sample here was CD4+ T cells from blood, taken before the transplant. Every receptor here comes from a human donor who received a combined kidney and bone marrow transplant.

This rearrangement joins TRBV7-2 to TRBJ2-3; the match to TRBD2 covers 9 bases. The V gene's germline CDR1 is SGHTA and CDR2 FQGNSA. V shed 5 bases and J 2 bases; nucleotides not matched to a gene: 5. There are 15 residues in the CDR3. The CDR3 sequence is CASSLGLANTDTQYF. CDR3 nucleotide sequence: TGTGCCAGCAGCCTAGGACTAGCGAACACAGATACGCAGTATTTT.

The chain combines TRBV15 with TRBJ2-7; 7 bases line up with TRBD1. CDR1 and CDR2 from the germline V gene are LNHNV and YYDKDF (reference sequence). This CDR3 has 12 amino acids. The trim removed 8 bases at V and 3 bases at J, leaving 4 bases unmatched. The CDR3 region is CATSGGSYEQYF. The CDR3 DNA is TGTGCCACCTCAGGGGGAAGCTACGAGCAGTACTTC.

A single count supports this clone. The V gene is TRBV9, the J gene TRBJ2-3, with 7 positions matching TRBD2. With V trimmed by 0 bases and J by 3 bases, 7 bases remained unmatched. The CDR3 has 16 amino acids. Germline values: CDR1 SGDLS, CDR2 YYNGEE. The CDR3 DNA sequence: TGTGCCAGCAGCGTAGAGGGCGGGAGAAAGACAGATACGCAGTATTTT. Its translation: CASSVEGGRKTDTQYF.

The V and J genes are TRBV7-7 and TRBJ2-6; 8 positions agree with TRBD2. CDR1 and CDR2 (germline): SSHAT, FNYEAQ (reference sequence). The CDR3 sequence is 18 residues long. After removal of 3 bases from V and 1 base from J, the junction contained 8 bases not matched to a gene. The CDR3 DNA is TGTGCCAGCAGCTTCGGGGGGGCGTTCTTTTCTGGGGCCAACGTCCTGACTTTC. Translating it yields CASSFGGAFFSGANVLTF.

This sequence joins TRBV5-4 and TRBJ1-1, with D maybe TRBD1 (6 bases). The germline V gene encodes CDR1 SGHNT and CDR2 YYREEE (reference sequence). CDR3 length: 15 amino acids. The V gene lost 4 bases and the J gene lost 6 bases, with 19 bases spanning the gap. The CDR3 sequence is CASSPPEGGRAEAFF. The CDR3, as DNA: TGTGCCAGCAGCCCCCCGGAGGGGGGGCGAGCTGAAGCTTTCTTT. Based on the CDR3 plus reference TRBV5-4 and TRBJ1-1, the full variable domain is ETGVTQSPTHLIKTRGQQVTLRCSSQSGHNTVSWYQQALGQGPQFIFQYYREEENGRGNFPPRFSGLQFPNYSSELNVNALELDDSALYLCASSPPEGGRAEAFFGQGTRLTVV.

J is TRBJ2-7 and V is TRBV6-5, with 9 bases matching TRBD1. This CDR3 comprises 14 residues. In germline, CDR1 is MNHEY, CDR2 SVGAGI. The J segment lost 7 bases and the V segment lost 4 bases, leaving 8 bases of the junction unmatched. Here the CDR3 reads CASSSGQGTLEQYF. Here the CDR3 DNA reads TGTGCCAGCAGTTCTGGACAGGGGACGTTGGAGCAGTACTTC.

The gene calls are TRBV10-3 and TRBJ2-1; 9 bases line up with TRBD2. V shed 5 bases and J 14 bases; nucleotides not matched to a gene: 10. Germline V gene sequence: CDR1 ENHRY, CDR2 SYGVKD. The CDR3 contains 13 residues. The DNA for the CDR3 is TGTGCCATCAGTTCTCTGGCGGGAGGGATAAAGTTCTTC. This gives the protein CAISSLAGGIKFF.

This chain joins TRBV6-1 and TRBJ1-5; 7 bases are shared with TRBD1. The CDR3 sequence is 14 residues long. Germline values: CDR1 MNHNS, CDR2 SASEGT. J gave up 7 bases and V 2 bases, and 5 bases lay outside the gene matches. CDR3 protein: CASSEKVQGQPQHF. The CDR3, as DNA: TGTGCCAGCAGTGAAAAGGTACAGGGGCAGCCCCAGCATTTT.

This sequence joins TRBV7-9 and TRBJ1-1; no clear D gene. Germline loops: CDR1 SEHNR, CDR2 FQNEAQ (reference sequence). The CDR3 covers 13 residues. V was pared by 8 bases and J by 1 base, with 11 bases between. CDR3 coding DNA: TGTGCCAGCCGTATGGGAGAGAACACTGAAGCTTTCTTT. This encodes CASRMGENTEAFF.